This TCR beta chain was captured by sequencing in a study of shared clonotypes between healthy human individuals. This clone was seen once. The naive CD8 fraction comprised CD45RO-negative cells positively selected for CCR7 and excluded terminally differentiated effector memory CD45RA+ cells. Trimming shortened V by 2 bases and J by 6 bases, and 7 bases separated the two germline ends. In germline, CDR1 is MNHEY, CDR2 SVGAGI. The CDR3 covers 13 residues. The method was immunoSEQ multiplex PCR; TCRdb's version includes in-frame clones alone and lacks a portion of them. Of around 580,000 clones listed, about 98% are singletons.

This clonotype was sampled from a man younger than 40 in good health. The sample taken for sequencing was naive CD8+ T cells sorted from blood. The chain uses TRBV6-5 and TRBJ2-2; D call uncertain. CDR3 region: CASSYGQPGELFF. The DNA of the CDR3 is TGTGCCAGCAGTTACGGGCAGCCCGGGGAGCTGTTTTTT.